A single sample gave rise to the 18 T cell receptor beta chains below, sequenced in a study of blood T cell repertoires in COVID-19. Sequencing was performed with immunoSEQ multiplex PCR; in TCRdb, only in-frame clones are kept and a portion is missing. The profile covers about 390,000 clones, with about 89% appearing a single time and over 2% taken by the ten largest. The sequenced sample consisted of peripheral blood. The receptors come from a woman aged 55-69 years with COVID-19, enrolled during active disease.

The J gene is TRBJ1-1, the V gene TRBV20-1; D not certain. The CDR3 has 15 residues. Germline CDR1 reads DFQATT; CDR2 reads SNEGSKA (reference sequence). Trimming shortened V by 3 bases and J by 6 bases, and 20 bases separated the two germline ends. CDR3 nucleotide sequence: TGCAGTGCTAGTGGCGGGGTTAGAATAGGTGCTGAAGCTTTCTTT. Translated, it gives CSASGGVRIGAEAFF.

The chain joins TRBV10-3 to TRBJ2-2; weak D call: TRBD1 (6 bases). The germline V and J ends were trimmed by 2 bases and 4 bases, with 26 bases remaining between them. CDR3 length equals 20 residues. CDR1 is ENHRY and CDR2 is SYGVKD in the germline V gene. CDR3 sequence reads: CAISEEGRLRAGESTGELFF. The CDR3 DNA is TGTGCCATCAGTGAGGAGGGACGGCTAAGGGCAGGGGAGAGCACCGGGGAGCTGTTTTTT.

The J gene is TRBJ2-5, the V gene TRBV5-1; 9 positions match TRBD1. J was trimmed by 4 bases and V by 4 bases; bases with no gene match: 5. The CDR3 is 14 amino acids. CDR1 and CDR2 (germline): SGHRS, YFSETQ. The CDR3 nucleotides are TGCGCCAGCAGCGCCTTGGGACAGGGAGAGACCCAGTACTTC. This translates into CASSALGQGETQYF.

The rearrangement links TRBV9 to TRBJ2-1, with D perhaps TRBD2 (6 bases). Deletions cut 3 bases from V and 0 bases from J, with 10 bases between. Germline-derived CDR1 and CDR2 are SGDLS and YYNGEE. CDR3 size: 15 residues. The CDR3 coding sequence is TGTGCCAGCAGCGGAACGGGGGTCTCCTACAATGAGCAGTTCTTC. Translation: CASSGTGVSYNEQFF.

The CDR3 sequence: CASSLGGGIEKLFF. The CDR3 coding sequence is TGTGCCAGCAGTTTAGGGGGGGGGATTGAAAAACTGTTTTTT. The chain recombines TRBV28 with TRBJ1-4, with a possible D match to TRBD1 (5 bases). This CDR3 contains 14 residues. Germline V lookup: CDR1 MDHEN, CDR2 SYDVKM. The V end lost 2 bases, the J end lost 7 bases, and 11 bases lay between the germline ends.

This clone was detected only a few times. The chain uses TRBV20-1 and TRBJ1-1, with D unclear. The germline V and J ends were trimmed by 0 bases and 7 bases, with 3 bases remaining between them. This CDR3 is 10 amino acids long. CDR1 is DFQATT and CDR2 is SNEGSKA in the germline V gene (reference sequence). The CDR3 reads CSARDLEAFF. The CDR3 coding sequence is TGCAGTGCTAGAGACCTTGAAGCTTTCTTT.

The gene calls are TRBV18 and TRBJ1-1; 7 bases are shared with TRBD1. V lost 4 bases and J lost 0; bases outside the gene matches: 5. In germline, CDR1 is KGHSH, CDR2 LQKENI. There are 15 residues in the CDR3. The CDR3, as DNA: TGTGCCAGCTCACGAAGGGGACAGATGAACACTGAAGCTTTCTTT. Translated: CASSRRGQMNTEAFF.

The chain carries TRBV30 and TRBJ1-6, with D maybe TRBD1 (5 bases). The CDR3 runs 14 residues. Trimming removed 3 bases at V and 7 bases at J, with 13 bases between. Germline-derived CDR1 and CDR2 are GTSNPN and SVGIG (reference sequence). The CDR3 sequence is CAWSITGPNSPLHF. CDR3 nucleotides: TGTGCCTGGAGCATCACAGGTCCCAATTCACCCCTCCACTTT.

The J gene is TRBJ1-2, the V gene TRBV12-3 or TRBV12-4; D is perhaps TRBD1 (5 bases). CDR3 size: 13 residues. V was pared by 8 bases and J by 4 bases, with 14 bases between. For the CDR3, the DNA is TGTGCCAGCGGGGGGGTCGGGACCTATGGCTACACCTTC. It codes for CASGGVGTYGYTF.

V is TRBV5-6 and J is TRBJ2-6; no reliable D call. Germline V CDR1 and CDR2: SGHDT, YYEEEE. V was trimmed by 0 bases and J by 2 bases, leaving 3 bases between them. There are 14 residues in the CDR3. CDR3 sequence (DNA): TGTGCCAGCAGCTTGGGTACTGGGGCCAACGTCCTGACTTTC. Translated, it gives CASSLGTGANVLTF.

This chain connects TRBV4-1 to TRBJ2-3; D might be TRBD2 (6 bases). The germline CDR1 and CDR2 sequences are MGHRA and YSYEKL. V lost 6 bases, J lost 0 bases, and 13 bases lay in between. CDR3 length: 15 amino acids. The CDR3 DNA follows: TGCGCCAGCAGTCCTAGCGTTTCGAGCACAGATACGCAGTATTTT. This translates into CASSPSVSSTDTQYF.

This rearrangement joins TRBV5-8 to TRBJ1-6; D not certain. The germline V and J ends were trimmed by 3 bases and 3 bases, with 10 bases remaining between them. The CDR3 runs 15 residues. Germline CDR1 is SGHTS and CDR2 is YDEGEE. In DNA form, the CDR3 reads TGTGCCAGCAGCTCGGAGCATTTCTATAATTCACCCCTCCACTTT. Its protein product is CASSSEHFYNSPLHF.

In this sample, this clone turned up once. The V gene is TRBV18, the J gene TRBJ2-6; D might be TRBD2 (5 bases). Per the germline V gene, CDR1 is KGHSH and CDR2 is LQKENI. This CDR3 region has 14 residues. Deletions cut 7 bases from V and 2 bases from J, with 9 bases between. The CDR3, as DNA: TGTGCCAGCTTCGCGAGGGCTGGGGCCAACGTCCTGACTTTC. Its translation: CASFARAGANVLTF.

The genes are TRBV2 and TRBJ2-7; 12 bases match TRBD2. CDR1 and CDR2 from the germline V gene are SNHLY and FYNNEI. The trim removed 1 base at V and 2 bases at J, leaving 9 bases unmatched. This CDR3 spans 18 amino acids. Here the CDR3 DNA reads TGTGCCAGCAGTGAAGTTGTCGCTAGCGGGGGGGATACCTACGAGCAGTACTTC. Translating gives CASSEVVASGGDTYEQYF.

The V gene is TRBV15, the J gene TRBJ1-4, with a weak D call TRBD1 (5 bases). The CDR3 sequence is 15 residues long. Trimming removed 2 bases at V and 6 bases at J, with 13 bases between. The germline V gene has CDR1 LNHNV and CDR2 YYDKDF (reference sequence). This CDR3 is CATSRRGRNDEKLFF. The CDR3 coding sequence is TGTGCCACCAGCAGACGGGGGAGAAACGATGAAAAACTGTTTTTT.

V gene TRBV29-1 combines with J gene TRBJ1-2; perhaps TRBD1 as D (5 bases). Trimming removed 0 bases from V and 8 bases from J, with 10 bases in between. The germline CDR1 and CDR2 sequences are SQVTM and ANQGSEA. The CDR3 runs 12 residues. The CDR3 spells CSVEEGGIGYTF. The CDR3 region has the DNA TGCAGCGTTGAAGAGGGGGGGATCGGCTACACCTTC.

This clone came up a few times. This chain connects TRBV6-5 to TRBJ1-1, with a weak D call TRBD1 (6 bases). Germline V gene lookup returns CDR1 MNHEY and CDR2 SVGAGI. Trimming removed 7 bases from V and 7 bases from J, with 19 bases in between. The CDR3 loop spans 14 amino acids. CDR3 region: CASTGRGGRREAFF. DNA of the CDR3: TGTGCCAGCACCGGGAGGGGGGGCAGACGTGAAGCTTTCTTT.

J is TRBJ1-5 and V is TRBV6-5, with no clear D. This CDR3 has 12 amino acids. V lost 0 bases to trimming and J lost 7 bases, with 4 bases between them. The germline V gene has CDR1 MNHEY and CDR2 SVGAGI. The CDR3 sequence is CASSYSEQPQHF. The CDR3 DNA is TGTGCCAGCAGTTACTCTGAGCAGCCCCAGCATTTT.